There are many counts of the clone carrying this T cell receptor (beta chain). Its cognate antigen is unknown. These data are taken from a study of T cells after yellow fever vaccination. On the study more broadly: SMART-Seq v4 Ultra Low Input prepared libraries from low-cell fractions.

The CDR3 sequence is 12 residues long. Trimming took off 3 bases at V and 2 bases at J, with 5 bases between the two ends. CDR1 SGDLS and CDR2 YYNGEE come from the germline V gene. General study findings and limits: Most primary-vaccination clones reappeared after the booster (96% CD4, approximately 88% CD8).

TCRdb ran MiXCR on the 5' RACE reads and lists one entry per CDR3 protein. The sample lists over 110,000 distinct CDR3 sequences; 7.7% were seen once. This chain uses TRBV9 with TRBJ2-5; D gene ambiguous. The TCR sequence derives from a man in his thirties or forties who received the YFV17D yellow fever vaccine. Sequencing was performed on CD4+ T cells sorted from PBMCs, taken 5 days after the yellow fever booster vaccination. The CDR3 loop reads CASSGNQETQYF. CDR3 sequence (DNA): TGTGCCAGCAGCGGTAATCAAGAGACCCAGTACTTC. The entire variable domain, with the rest obtained from reference TRBV9 and TRBJ2-5, is as follows: DSGVTQTPKHLITATGQRVTLRCSPRSGDLSVYWYQQSLDQGLQFLIQYYNGEERAKGNILERFSAQQFPDLHSELNLSSLELGDSALYFCASSGNQETQYFGPGTRLLVL.